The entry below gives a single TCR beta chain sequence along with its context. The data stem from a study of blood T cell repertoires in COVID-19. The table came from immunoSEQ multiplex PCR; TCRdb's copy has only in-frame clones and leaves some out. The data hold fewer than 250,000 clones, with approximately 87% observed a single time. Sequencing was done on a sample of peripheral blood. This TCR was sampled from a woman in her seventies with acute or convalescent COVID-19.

The CDR3 nucleotides read TGTGCCACCAGCAGAGAGGTCCCGGGACAGAGAGGGCAGCCCCAGCATTTT. This translates into CATSREVPGQRGQPQHF. The chain combines TRBV15 with TRBJ1-5, with TRBD1 matching over 7 bases. The CDR3 is 17 amino acids. Germline-derived CDR1 and CDR2 are LNHNV and YYDKDF (reference sequence). J was trimmed by 7 bases and V by 0 bases; bases with no gene match: 12.